Each of the 29 T cell receptor beta chains below was sequenced from the same sample in a study of blood T cell repertoires in COVID-19. TCRdb keeps only in-frame clones here, not all; method: immunoSEQ multiplex PCR. The sample yields some 250,000 clones, approximately 83% seen once. The source material was peripheral blood. These receptors were obtained from a man in his thirties or forties who had recovered from COVID-19.

The chain recombines TRBV5-1 with TRBJ1-2, with TRBD1 matching over 11 bases. CDR3 length: 16 amino acids. Germline V CDR1 and CDR2: SGHRS, YFSETQ. V gave up 0 bases and J gave up 4 bases; unmatched junction bases: 5. Here the CDR3 DNA reads TGCGCCAGCAGCTTGGCCCCGGGACAGGGGGGCTATGGCTACACCTTC. Translating gives CASSLAPGQGGYGYTF.

The V and J genes are TRBV18 and TRBJ2-7; tentatively, D is TRBD1 (6 bases). Looked up from germline, CDR1 is KGHSH and CDR2 is LQKENI. The CDR3 loop spans 15 amino acids. V was shortened by 3 bases and J by 4 bases, with 16 bases between the two germline ends. The CDR3 reads CASSPQQGLLYEQYV. The DNA for the CDR3 is TGTGCCAGCTCACCCCAACAGGGTTTGCTGTACGAGCAGTACGTC.

V is TRBV6-5 and J is TRBJ1-2; D is possibly TRBD1 (5 bases). The CDR3 is 15 amino acids. The V gene lost 6 bases and the J gene lost 6 bases, with 20 bases spanning the gap. Germline V gene lookup returns CDR1 MNHEY and CDR2 SVGAGI. The CDR3, as DNA: TGTGCCAGCAGAAAACAGGTTAAGTCTCGGAATGGCTACACCTTC. This translates into CASRKQVKSRNGYTF.

The V call is TRBV5-4, the J call TRBJ2-7; TRBD1 matches at 7 bases. The CDR3 is made up of 14 amino acids. V lost 4 bases, J lost 6 bases, and 10 bases stayed unmatched. Germline V gene sequence: CDR1 SGHNT, CDR2 YYREEE (reference sequence). CDR3 sequence: CASSPRTGLAEQYF. The CDR3 DNA reads TGTGCCAGCAGCCCACGGACAGGCCTGGCCGAGCAGTACTTC.

The chain carries TRBV28 and TRBJ1-2; no firm D call. CDR3 length: 11 residues. CDR1 is MDHEN and CDR2 is SYDVKM in the germline V gene. V gave up 7 bases and J gave up 1 base, with 4 bases separating them. This CDR3 is CASTSNYGYTF. The CDR3 bases are TGTGCCAGCACCAGTAACTATGGCTACACCTTC.

The CDR3 loop reads CASKGEGAGRNSGNTIYF. For the CDR3, the DNA is TGTGCCAGCAAGGGTGAGGGGGCGGGTCGGAACTCTGGAAACACCATATATTTT. The genes are TRBV7-2 and TRBJ1-3; 7 nucleotides align to TRBD1. CDR3 length equals 18 residues. Germline V gives CDR1 SGHTA, CDR2 FQGNSA. The V and J ends lost 7 bases and 0 bases, in that order; junction bases with no gene match: 15.

The rearrangement links TRBV29-1 to TRBJ2-7, with D possibly matching TRBD2 (5 bases). V was cut by 1 base and J by 1 base, with 11 bases left in between. The germline V gene encodes CDR1 SQVTM and CDR2 ANQGSEA. This CDR3 spans 14 amino acids. The CDR3 DNA reads TGCAGCGTTGAAGCCAACGGGGAGTCCTACGAGCAGTACTTC. It specifies CSVEANGESYEQYF.

CDR3 in amino acids: CASSSYAGLTEAFF. CDR3 DNA sequence: TGTGCCAGTAGTTCCTATGCGGGACTCACTGAAGCTTTCTTT. This chain joins TRBV19 and TRBJ1-1, with a weak D call TRBD1 (5 bases). Between the trimmed V and J ends, which lost 5 bases and 4 bases, there was a span of 14 bases. The CDR3 is made up of 14 amino acids. The germline V gene encodes CDR1 LNHDA and CDR2 SQIVND (reference sequence).

V is TRBV27 and J is TRBJ1-6; D possibly corresponds to TRBD1 (6 bases). CDR1 MNHEY and CDR2 SMNVEV come from the germline V gene (reference sequence). This CDR3 spans 16 amino acids. The V and J ends lost 5 bases and 0 bases respectively, with 11 bases between them. CDR3 in amino acids: CASSPNRVSYNSPLHF. The CDR3 DNA reads TGTGCCAGCAGTCCAAACAGGGTCTCCTATAATTCACCCCTCCACTTT.

This clone was found once. The chain recombines TRBV18 with TRBJ1-3; D is unclear. V was shortened by 2 bases and J by 0 bases, with 11 bases between the two germline ends. Germline V gene lookup returns CDR1 KGHSH and CDR2 LQKENI. The CDR3 consists of 16 residues. The CDR3 coding sequence is TGTGCCAGCTCACCAGAGGCGGGGAGCTCTGGAAACACCATATATTTT. This translates into CASSPEAGSSGNTIYF.

The V call is TRBV28, the J call TRBJ1-3; perhaps TRBD1 as D (6 bases). The CDR3 contains 17 residues. The V end was cut by 8 bases, the J end by 1 base, with 21 bases between. Germline loops: CDR1 MDHEN, CDR2 SYDVKM. CDR3 nucleotide sequence: TGTGCCAGCGGCCCACCTGTAGGGGGGGCTTCTGGAAACACCATATATTTT. Protein: CASGPPVGGASGNTIYF.

The chain joins TRBV24-1 to TRBJ2-3; D gene unclear. CDR3 length equals 15 residues. Trimming cost V 5 bases and J 4 bases, with 15 bases left between them. The germline V gene encodes CDR1 KGHDR and CDR2 SFDVKD. The CDR3 nucleotides are TGTGCCACCAGTGGTGGAACCGTCCGGGCAGATACGCAGTATTTT. Encoded protein: CATSGGTVRADTQYF.

This sequence joins TRBV7-2 and TRBJ1-3; a weak D match, TRBD1 (6 bases). The CDR3 totals 16 residues. Trimming removed 5 bases from V and 3 bases from J, with 17 bases in between. The germline V gene encodes CDR1 SGHTA and CDR2 FQGNSA. CDR3 in amino acids: CASSRTQGVFGNTIYF. The CDR3 nucleotides read TGTGCCAGCAGCCGCACACAGGGAGTCTTTGGAAACACCATATATTTT. The full variable domain, in which reference TRBV7-2 and TRBJ1-3 provide the parts outside the CDR3, is GAGVSQSPSNKVTEKGKDVELRCDPISGHTALYWYRQSLGQGLEFLIYFQGNSAPDKSGLPSDRFSAERTGGSVSTLTIQRTQQEDSAVYLCASSRTQGVFGNTIYFGEGSWLTVV.

The V and J genes are TRBV4-2 and TRBJ2-1; D is unresolved. This CDR3 spans 13 amino acids. Germline CDR1 and CDR2: LGHNA and YNFKEQ. V was trimmed by 0 bases and J by 6 bases, leaving 6 bases between them. The CDR3 bases are TGTGCCAGCAGCCAAGACGTTGTCAATGAGCAGTTCTTC. Encoded protein: CASSQDVVNEQFF.

The chain is built from TRBV6-5 and TRBJ2-1; perhaps TRBD2 as D (5 bases). Trimming removed 6 bases from V and 12 bases from J, with 15 bases in between. Germline values: CDR1 MNHEY, CDR2 SVGAGI. CDR3 size: 12 residues. The CDR3 loop is CASRGGFTAQFF. CDR3 nucleotides: TGTGCCAGCAGGGGCGGGTTTACTGCGCAGTTCTTC.

The chain links TRBV11-3 to TRBJ1-5, with no clear D. From germline, CDR1 is SGHNT and CDR2 YENEEA. Trimming cost V 0 bases and J 6 bases, with 9 bases left between them. The CDR3 length is 14 residues. As DNA, the CDR3 is TGTGCCAGCAGCTTAGAAGATCCAGTTCAGCCCCAGCATTTT. Protein product: CASSLEDPVQPQHF.

The chain has TRBV11-3 and TRBJ2-1; D gene ambiguous. The V gene's germline CDR1 is SGHNT and CDR2 YENEEA. V dropped 4 bases and J dropped 10 bases, with 20 bases sitting between them. The CDR3 has 15 amino acids. The CDR3 loop is CASSSRGSTLEEQFF. CDR3 nucleotide sequence: TGTGCCAGCAGCTCCCGAGGTAGCACGTTGGAAGAGCAGTTCTTC.

In DNA, the CDR3 is TGTGCCAGCAGCTGGGGGACAGGGGACGAGCAGTACTTC. This encodes CASSWGTGDEQYF. The chain uses TRBV5-4 and TRBJ2-7; 10 positions agree with TRBD1. From germline, CDR1 is SGHNT and CDR2 YYREEE (reference sequence). This CDR3 spans 13 amino acids. V lost 3 bases, J lost 5 bases, and 2 bases stayed unmatched.

This clone showed up just once. This chain uses TRBV25-1 with TRBJ1-2; D unclear. V was trimmed by 2 bases and J by 2 bases, leaving 9 bases between them. From germline, CDR1 is MGHDK and CDR2 SYGVNS. There are 14 residues in the CDR3. CDR3 nucleotides: TGTGCCAGCAGTGAAAGAGGGCCGAACTATGGCTACACCTTC. It codes for CASSERGPNYGYTF.

The chain employs TRBV28 and TRBJ2-5; maybe TRBD1 (6 bases). V was cut by 4 bases and J by 5 bases, with 14 bases left in between. The CDR3 is 14 residues long. Germline CDR1 MDHEN, CDR2 SYDVKM. The CDR3 sequence is CASSSGTLMETQYF. CDR3 bases: TGTGCCAGCAGTTCCGGGACACTGATGGAGACCCAGTACTTC.

The chain combines TRBV3-1 (or the pseudogene TRBV3-2) with TRBJ1-4; 8 nucleotides match TRBD1. The trim removed 1 base at V and 8 bases at J, leaving 12 bases unmatched. Germline-derived CDR1 and CDR2 are LGHDT and YNNKEL (reference sequence). The CDR3 length is 17 residues. The DNA for the CDR3 is TGTGCCAGCAGCCAAGGAAAGTTAAGGACAGGGCAAGAAAAACTGTTTTTT. It specifies CASSQGKLRTGQEKLFF.

CDR3 DNA: TGTGCCAGCACTAAAGGGGGAACAGGGTGGGAGACCCAGTACTTC. It is translated as CASTKGGTGWETQYF. The rearrangement links TRBV5-6 to TRBJ2-5; D is perhaps TRBD1 (6 bases). Germline lookup yields CDR1 SGHDT and CDR2 YYEEEE. V was cut by 6 bases and J by 5 bases, with 20 bases left in between. The CDR3 totals 15 residues.

The gene calls are TRBV2 and TRBJ2-6; D call uncertain. Germline CDR1 SNHLY, CDR2 FYNNEI. The CDR3 loop spans 13 amino acids. V dropped 8 bases and J dropped 0 bases, with 5 bases sitting between them. The CDR3 bases are TGTGCCAGCGGGCACTCTGGGGCCAACGTCCTGACTTTC. Translating gives CASGHSGANVLTF.

The V call is TRBV11-2, the J call TRBJ1-1, with D unclear. Germline CDR1 reads SGHAT; CDR2 reads FQNNGV. CDR3 size: 13 residues. V was clipped by 3 bases and J by 0 bases, with 5 bases between them. In DNA, the CDR3 is TGTGCCAGCAGCTTGGGCATGAACACTGAAGCTTTCTTT. Encoded protein: CASSLGMNTEAFF.

The genes are TRBV5-8 and TRBJ2-3; 8 nucleotides match TRBD2. This CDR3 region has 16 residues. Losses at the gene ends were 4 bases for V and 0 bases for J; bases not matched to a gene: 7. Looked up from germline, CDR1 is SGHTS and CDR2 is YDEGEE. CDR3 residues: CASSAPQRGSTDTQYF. CDR3 in DNA: TGTGCCAGCAGCGCCCCCCAGCGGGGGAGCACAGATACGCAGTATTTT.

The gene calls are TRBV6-5 and TRBJ1-2, with D hard to call. The germline V and J ends were trimmed by 4 bases and 2 bases, with 11 bases remaining between them. Germline V gene lookup returns CDR1 MNHEY and CDR2 SVGAGI. CDR3 length equals 14 residues. The CDR3: CASSSPRRNYGYTF. Here the CDR3 DNA reads TGTGCCAGCAGTTCTCCGCGCAGGAACTATGGCTACACCTTC.

This chain uses TRBV7-9 with TRBJ2-3, with D possibly being TRBD2 (7 bases). Trimming stripped 3 bases from V and 6 bases from J, with 10 bases between. The germline gives CDR1 SEHNR, CDR2 FQNEAQ (reference sequence). The CDR3 has 13 residues. The CDR3 sequence: CASSFGGRDTQYF. DNA of the CDR3: TGTGCCAGCAGCTTCGGGGGGCGGGATACGCAGTATTTT.

This clone was seen only once. The rearrangement joins TRBV18 to TRBJ1-3; TRBD1 is a possible D gene (6 bases). V dropped 3 bases and J dropped 1 base, with 10 bases sitting between them. The CDR3 contains 15 residues. Germline CDR1 reads KGHSH; CDR2 reads LQKENI. Written as DNA, the CDR3 is TGTGCCAGCTCACCTCAGGGGAAGTCTGGAAACACCATATATTTT. Protein: CASSPQGKSGNTIYF.

The chain links TRBV6-6 to TRBJ2-7; maybe TRBD1 (6 bases). Germline-derived CDR1 and CDR2 are MNHNY and SVGAGI (reference sequence). Trimming took off 5 bases at V and 4 bases at J, with 27 bases between the two ends. CDR3 length: 18 amino acids. Written as DNA, the CDR3 is TGTGCCAGCAGTCCGAAACACACGATGGCCAGGGGCGGGTACGAGCAGTACGTC. It yields the protein CASSPKHTMARGGYEQYV.